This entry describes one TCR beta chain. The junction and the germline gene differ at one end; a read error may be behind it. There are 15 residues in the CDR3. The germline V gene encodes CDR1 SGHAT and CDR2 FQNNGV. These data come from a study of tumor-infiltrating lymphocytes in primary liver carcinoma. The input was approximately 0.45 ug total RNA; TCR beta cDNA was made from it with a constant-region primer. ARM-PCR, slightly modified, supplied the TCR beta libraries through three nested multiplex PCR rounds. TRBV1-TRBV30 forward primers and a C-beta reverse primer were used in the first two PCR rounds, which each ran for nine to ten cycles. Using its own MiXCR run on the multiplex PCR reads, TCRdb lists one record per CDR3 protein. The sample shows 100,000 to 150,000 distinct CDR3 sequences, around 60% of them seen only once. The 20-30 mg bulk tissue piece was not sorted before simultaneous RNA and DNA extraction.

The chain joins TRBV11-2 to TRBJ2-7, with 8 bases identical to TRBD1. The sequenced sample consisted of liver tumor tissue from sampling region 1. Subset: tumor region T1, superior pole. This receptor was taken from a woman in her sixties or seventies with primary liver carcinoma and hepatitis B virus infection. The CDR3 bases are TGCGCCAGCAGATCTTTGCGACAGGGGATCAATGACCAGTACTTC. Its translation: CASRSLRQGINDQYF.